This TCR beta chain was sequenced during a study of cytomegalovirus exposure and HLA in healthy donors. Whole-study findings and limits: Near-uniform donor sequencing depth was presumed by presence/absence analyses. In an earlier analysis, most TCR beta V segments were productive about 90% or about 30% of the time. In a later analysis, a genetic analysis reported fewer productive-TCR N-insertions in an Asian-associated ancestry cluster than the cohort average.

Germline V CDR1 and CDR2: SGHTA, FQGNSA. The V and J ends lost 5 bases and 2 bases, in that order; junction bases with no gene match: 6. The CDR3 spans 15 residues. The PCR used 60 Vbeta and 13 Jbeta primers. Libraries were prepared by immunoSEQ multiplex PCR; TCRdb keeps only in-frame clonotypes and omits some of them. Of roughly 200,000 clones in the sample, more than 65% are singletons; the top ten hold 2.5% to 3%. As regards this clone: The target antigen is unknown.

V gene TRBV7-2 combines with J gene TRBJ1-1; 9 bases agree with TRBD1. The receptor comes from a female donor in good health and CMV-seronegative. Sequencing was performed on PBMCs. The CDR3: CASSPRTGDNTEAFF. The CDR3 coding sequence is TGTGCCAGCAGCCCACGGACAGGGGACAACACTGAAGCTTTCTTT. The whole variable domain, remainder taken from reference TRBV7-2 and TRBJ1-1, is GAGVSQSPSNKVTEKGKDVELRCDPISGHTALYWYRQSLGQGLEFLIYFQGNSAPDKSGLPSDRFSAERTGGSVSTLTIQRTQQEDSAVYLCASSPRTGDNTEAFFGQGTRLTVV.